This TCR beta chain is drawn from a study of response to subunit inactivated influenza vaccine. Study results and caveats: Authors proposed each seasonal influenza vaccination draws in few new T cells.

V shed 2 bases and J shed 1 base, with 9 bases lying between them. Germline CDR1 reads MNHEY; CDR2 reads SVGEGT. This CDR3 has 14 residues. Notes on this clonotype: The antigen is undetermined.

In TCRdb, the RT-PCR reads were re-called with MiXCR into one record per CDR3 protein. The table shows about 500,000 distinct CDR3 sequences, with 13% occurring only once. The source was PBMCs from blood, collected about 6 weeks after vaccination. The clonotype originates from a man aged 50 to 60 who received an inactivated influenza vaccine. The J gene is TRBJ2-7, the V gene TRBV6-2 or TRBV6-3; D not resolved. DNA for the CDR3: TGTGCCAGCAGTTACGGTCCGACTTCCTACGAGCAGTACTTC. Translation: CASSYGPTSYEQYF.